The 20 T cell receptor beta chains presented below share a single source sample, sequenced in a study of blood T cell repertoires in COVID-19. Libraries were prepared by immunoSEQ multiplex PCR; TCRdb keeps only in-frame clonotypes and omits some of them. The sample holds 100,000 to 120,000 clones; 82% are singletons and the top ten take 15%. The sequencing input was peripheral blood. These receptors originate from a woman aged 80 or older with acute or convalescent COVID-19.

This chain uses TRBV19 with TRBJ1-1, with D uncertain. Trimming removed 11 bases at V and 6 bases at J, with 13 bases between. Per germline, CDR1 LNHDA and CDR2 SQIVND (reference sequence). The CDR3 loop spans 11 amino acids. The CDR3 sequence is CAAYRGSEAFF. CDR3 bases: TGTGCCGCCTATCGGGGTTCTGAAGCTTTCTTT.

This clone showed up just a few times. V and J are TRBV6-2 or TRBV6-3 and TRBJ1-5; D is unclear. The ends were cut back, 2 bases at V and 1 base at J, with 18 bases in the middle. Germline CDR1 is MNHEY and CDR2 is SVGEGT. This CDR3 spans 18 amino acids. The CDR3 loop reads CASSYLNSEGKSNQPQHF. In nucleotides, the CDR3 is TGTGCCAGCAGTTACCTTAATTCAGAGGGAAAAAGCAATCAGCCCCAGCATTTT.

The V call is TRBV12-3 or TRBV12-4, the J call TRBJ1-4; D is undetermined. V gave up 5 bases and J gave up 7 bases, with 11 bases separating them. This CDR3 has 13 amino acids. The CDR3 DNA sequence: TGTGCCAGCAGTAGAGGTTTCGGTGAAAAACTGTTTTTT. Protein: CASSRGFGEKLFF.

This chain uses TRBV5-6 with TRBJ1-5; TRBD1 aligns across 9 bases. J gave up 8 bases and V 4 bases, and 7 bases lay outside the gene matches. CDR1 and CDR2 from the germline V gene are SGHDT and YYEEEE. The CDR3 consists of 14 residues. The CDR3 region has the DNA TGTGCCAGCAGCCGAGACAGGGGGAAAAAGCCCCAGCATTTT. Its translation is CASSRDRGKKPQHF.

The chain links TRBV11-3 to TRBJ2-5; the D gene is possibly TRBD1 (6 bases). Germline-derived CDR1 and CDR2 are SGHNT and YENEEA. The CDR3 runs 14 residues. V was cut by 5 bases and J by 5 bases, with 15 bases left in between. The CDR3 coding sequence is TGTGCCAGCAGCCCAGGACAGACGGCGGAGACCCAGTACTTC. It encodes CASSPGQTAETQYF. The complete variable domain, with remaining parts taken from reference TRBV11-3 and TRBJ2-5, reads EAGVVQSPRYKIIEKKQPVAFWCNPISGHNTLYWYLQNLGQGPELLIRYENEEAVDDSQLPKDRFSAERLKGVDSTLKIQPAELGDSAVYLCASSPGQTAETQYFGPGTRLLVL.

The chain employs TRBV5-1 and TRBJ1-4; possible D gene TRBD1, 6 bases. Trimming removed 2 bases at V and 8 bases at J, with 19 bases between. Per germline, CDR1 SGHRS and CDR2 YFSETQ. There are 16 residues in the CDR3. The CDR3 sequence: CASSLGPTGNQEKLFF. The CDR3 DNA sequence: TGCGCCAGCAGCTTAGGGCCCACAGGGAACCAGGAAAAACTGTTTTTT.

The rearrangement joins TRBV5-1 to TRBJ2-1; unclear D gene. The CDR3 consists of 12 residues. Trimming shortened V by 4 bases and J by 4 bases, and 6 bases separated the two germline ends. In germline, CDR1 is SGHRS, CDR2 YFSETQ. CDR3 nucleotides: TGCGCCAGCAGCGGGCAGTACAATGAGCAGTTCTTC. Amino acid sequence: CASSGQYNEQFF.

CDR3 in DNA: TGTGCCAGCAGCTTAGAACTAGCGGGAGGTGGTGAGCAGTTCTTC. It yields the protein CASSLELAGGGEQFF. The V and J genes are TRBV13 and TRBJ2-1; 12 bases are a match to TRBD2. The trim removed 1 base at V and 9 bases at J, leaving 4 bases unmatched. The CDR3 runs to 15 residues. Germline V gene lookup returns CDR1 PRHDT and CDR2 FYEKMQ (reference sequence).

The V call is TRBV18, the J call TRBJ1-2, with D unclear. This CDR3 has 14 amino acids. Trimming stripped 0 bases from V and 6 bases from J, with 11 bases between. Germline CDR1 reads KGHSH; CDR2 reads LQKENI. CDR3 coding DNA: TGTGCCAGCTCACCACCGTCCCACAGCAATGGCTACACCTTC. It is translated as CASSPPSHSNGYTF.

The chain is built from TRBV4-1 and TRBJ2-3; 10 bases agree with TRBD2. The CDR3 sequence is 15 residues long. V gave up 3 bases and J gave up 4 bases; unmatched junction bases: 4. Germline V gene sequence: CDR1 MGHRA, CDR2 YSYEKL. CDR3 region: CASSQASGRADTQYF. The CDR3 nucleotides are TGCGCCAGCAGCCAGGCTAGCGGGAGAGCAGATACGCAGTATTTT.

The chain carries TRBV7-2 and TRBJ1-1, with TRBD1 matching 7 bases. The CDR3 has 13 amino acids. J was trimmed by 6 bases and V by 4 bases; bases with no gene match: 5. Germline V gene sequence: CDR1 SGHTA, CDR2 FQGNSA. The CDR3 DNA reads as TGTGCCAGCAGCTCTACAGGGGTGGCTGAAGCTTTCTTT. It is translated as CASSSTGVAEAFF.

This chain uses TRBV24-1 with TRBJ2-1, with 7 bases matching TRBD2. Germline assignment: CDR1 KGHDR and CDR2 SFDVKD. This CDR3 region has 15 residues. Losses at the gene ends were 0 bases for V and 4 bases for J; bases not matched to a gene: 2. CDR3 nucleotide sequence: TGTGCCACCAGTGATTTGGGGAGGGATTACAATGAGCAGTTCTTC. Translation gives CATSDLGRDYNEQFF.

The chain has TRBV28 and TRBJ2-1; D is unclear. Germline V gene sequence: CDR1 MDHEN, CDR2 SYDVKM. Trimming shortened V by 5 bases and J by 0 bases, and 14 bases separated the two germline ends. The CDR3 is 16 amino acids. The CDR3 is CASSPLTASSYNEQFF. CDR3 nucleotide sequence: TGTGCCAGCAGTCCCCTAACAGCAAGCTCCTACAATGAGCAGTTCTTC.

The gene calls are TRBV10-3 and TRBJ2-7; D is possibly TRBD1 (5 bases). CDR1 is ENHRY and CDR2 is SYGVKD in the germline V gene. The ends were cut back, 10 bases at V and 2 bases at J, with 24 bases in the middle. The length of the CDR3 is 16 residues. The CDR3 region has the DNA TGTGCCACGGAGACCCCCGAGACAGTGAGTACCTACGAGCAGTACGTC. It yields the protein CATETPETVSTYEQYV.

The V call is TRBV7-2, the J call TRBJ1-1, with 9 positions matching TRBD1. The CDR3 has 13 amino acids. Germline V gene sequence: CDR1 SGHTA, CDR2 FQGNSA. Trimming took 7 bases from V and 7 from J; bases not matched to a gene: 7. CDR3 residues: CASNRNRGREAFF. The CDR3 nucleotides read TGTGCCAGCAATAGAAACAGGGGGCGTGAAGCTTTCTTT.

The chain couples TRBV28 to TRBJ2-7; the D gene is possibly TRBD1 (5 bases). With 5 bases removed from V and 0 bases from J, the gap between germline ends came to 14 bases. Germline CDR1 is MDHEN and CDR2 is SYDVKM. CDR3 length: 15 amino acids. The CDR3 loop reads CASSGAQESSYEQYF. The CDR3 DNA follows: TGTGCCAGCAGTGGGGCCCAGGAAAGCTCCTACGAGCAGTACTTC. Supplemented by reference TRBV28 and TRBJ2-7, the full variable domain reads DVKVTQSSRYLVKRTGEKVFLECVQDMDHENMFWYRQDPGLGLRLIYFSYDVKMKEKGDIPEGYSVSREKKERFSLILESASTNQTSMYLCASSGAQESSYEQYFGPGTRLTVT.

The rearrangement uses TRBV28 and TRBJ2-1; TRBD1 might be the D (6 bases). Trimming pared 4 bases from V and 9 bases from J, leaving 13 bases between. The germline V gene encodes CDR1 MDHEN and CDR2 SYDVKM. CDR3 length: 13 amino acids. The CDR3, as DNA: TGTGCCAGCAGTTGGCGCACACAGGGTGAGCAGTTCTTC. It encodes CASSWRTQGEQFF. The full variable domain, with the rest looked up from reference TRBV28 and TRBJ2-1, is DVKVTQSSRYLVKRTGEKVFLECVQDMDHENMFWYRQDPGLGLRLIYFSYDVKMKEKGDIPEGYSVSREKKERFSLILESASTNQTSMYLCASSWRTQGEQFFGPGTRLTVL.

The chain combines TRBV18 with TRBJ2-6; D may be TRBD1 (6 bases). The CDR3 totals 15 residues. V was trimmed by 6 bases and J by 0 bases, leaving 9 bases between them. The V gene's germline CDR1 is KGHSH and CDR2 LQKENI. The CDR3 DNA sequence: TGTGCCAGCTCCAAGGGACACTCTGGGGCCAACGTCCTGACTTTC. It codes for CASSKGHSGANVLTF.

The rearrangement links TRBV5-6 to TRBJ2-7; perhaps TRBD1 as D (5 bases). The germline V and J ends were trimmed by 4 bases and 5 bases, with 19 bases remaining between them. Germline CDR1 is SGHDT and CDR2 is YYEEEE. This CDR3 comprises 15 residues. The CDR3, as DNA: TGTGCCAGCAGCGTACTATCAGGGCCCGCTCACGAGCAGTACTTC. It yields the protein CASSVLSGPAHEQYF.

This clone occurred a few times. This rearrangement joins TRBV6-2 or TRBV6-3 to TRBJ1-4, with D maybe TRBD1 (6 bases). The V end lost 0 bases, the J end lost 8 bases, and 13 bases lay between the germline ends. The CDR3 covers 15 residues. Germline V gene data show CDR1 as MNHEY and CDR2 as SVGEGT. This chain's CDR3 is CASSYSNREVEKLFF. For the CDR3, the DNA is TGTGCCAGCAGTTACTCGAACAGGGAAGTGGAAAAACTGTTTTTT.